Presented here are 21 T cell receptor beta chains from one specimen sequenced in a study of CD8+CD57+ T cells in acquired aplastic anemia. For CDR3 and TCR beta VDJ profiling, genomic DNA was the template used. TCRdb reprocessed the reads with MiXCR, giving one entry per CDR3 protein. Among under 200,000 distinct CDR3 sequences listed, 55% to 75% were seen once. The sequenced sample consisted of sorted CD4+, CD8+, or CD8+CD57+ T cells (not recorded which) from PBMCs. Source of these receptors: a human donor in good health.

This clonotype was picked up a small number of times. The V call is TRBV2, the J call TRBJ2-7; D unclear. Germline assignment: CDR1 SNHLY and CDR2 FYNNEI. The CDR3 spans 12 residues. The V end lost 5 bases, the J end lost 1 base, and 6 bases lay between the germline ends. In DNA, the CDR3 is TGTGCCAGCAGTTGGGGATCCTACGAGCAGTACTTC. Residues: CASSWGSYEQYF.

This CDR3 is CASSYSVLRGFTYEQYF. In DNA form, the CDR3 reads TGTGCCAGCAGTTACTCGGTCCTACGGGGGTTTACCTACGAGCAGTACTTC. The chain carries TRBV6-2 or TRBV6-3 and TRBJ2-7, with a weak D call TRBD2 (6 bases). There are 17 residues in the CDR3. Germline values: CDR1 MNHEY, CDR2 SVGEGT. V was pared by 0 bases and J by 2 bases, with 17 bases between.

The J gene is TRBJ1-2, the V gene TRBV20-1; D gene ambiguous. CDR1 and CDR2 (germline): DFQATT, SNEGSKA (reference sequence). The CDR3 length is 12 residues. Trimming left V 4 bases short and J 4 bases short, with 10 bases between. The CDR3 reads CSAKEGGYGYTF. The CDR3, as DNA: TGCAGTGCTAAGGAGGGCGGCTATGGCTACACCTTC.

This clonotype was seen only a few times. The CDR3 reads CSAIFADTQYF. CDR3 nucleotide sequence: TGCAGTGCTATATTCGCAGATACGCAGTATTTT. The chain combines TRBV20-1 with TRBJ2-3; D call uncertain. There are 11 residues in the CDR3. CDR1 and CDR2 from the germline V gene are DFQATT and SNEGSKA (reference sequence). V was shortened by 4 bases and J by 4 bases, with 6 bases between the two germline ends.

The V and J genes are TRBV20-1 and TRBJ2-1; no definite D call. The J call may be wrong; the DNA end is better matched by TRBJ2-7. CDR1 is DFQATT, CDR2 SNEGSKA, per germline (reference sequence). The CDR3 length is 11 residues. The CDR3 region is CSAKGPYEQYF. The CDR3, as DNA: TGCAGTGCTAAAGGGCCCTACGAGCAGTACTTC.

The CDR3 sequence is CASRPGGGSYEQYF. DNA for the CDR3: TGTGCCAGCAGGCCGGGCGGGGGCTCCTACGAGCAGTACTTC. J is TRBJ2-7 and V is TRBV7-2, with TRBD2 identical over 7 bases. This CDR3 is 14 amino acids long. Germline values: CDR1 SGHTA, CDR2 FQGNSA. V dropped 6 bases and J dropped 0; count of bases not matched to a gene: 5.

This clonotype came up once. This chain joins TRBV5-1 and TRBJ2-3; 13 bases are shared with TRBD2. Trimming at V came to 4 bases and at J to 11 bases, leaving 16 bases not matched to a gene. The CDR3 sequence is 17 residues long. From germline, CDR1 is SGHRS and CDR2 YFSETQ. CDR3 region: CASSHGLAGDSYNEQYF. CDR3 DNA sequence: TGCGCCAGCAGCCATGGACTAGCGGGGGACTCCTACAATGAGCAGTATTTT.

The chain uses TRBV5-6 and TRBJ2-1, with 12 positions matching TRBD2. J lost 7 bases, V lost 3 bases, and 14 bases had no gene match. Per the germline V gene, CDR1 is SGHDT and CDR2 is YYEEEE. CDR3 length equals 18 residues. The CDR3 region is CASSSPTLAGGPLNEQFF. The CDR3 DNA sequence: TGTGCCAGCAGCTCACCAACTCTAGCGGGAGGGCCTTTAAATGAGCAGTTCTTC.

The chain has TRBV20-1 and TRBJ2-7, with 8 bases identical to TRBD2. The CDR3 contains 13 residues. Germline loops: CDR1 DFQATT, CDR2 SNEGSKA (reference sequence). The trim removed 3 bases at V and 6 bases at J, leaving 7 bases unmatched. CDR3 loop: CSARRRGAGEQYF. Written as DNA, the CDR3 is TGCAGTGCTAGGCGGCGGGGGGCTGGCGAGCAGTACTTC.

A few counts support this clonotype. J is TRBJ1-2 and V is TRBV4-1; weak D call: TRBD1 (5 bases). The CDR3 loop spans 14 amino acids. The V end lost 5 bases, the J end lost 3 bases, and 13 bases lay between the germline ends. Germline assignment: CDR1 MGHRA and CDR2 YSYEKL. The CDR3 nucleotides are TGCGCCAGCAGCGCCAGGGAGTCCGACTATGGCTACACCTTC. Residues: CASSARESDYGYTF.

The V and J genes are TRBV15 and TRBJ2-1, with TRBD2 identical over 7 bases. The junction had 11 bases not matched to a gene; V was cut back by 5 bases and J by 13 bases. The CDR3 consists of 13 residues. CDR1 and CDR2 from the germline V gene are LNHNV and YYDKDF (reference sequence). Written as DNA, the CDR3 is TGTGCCACCAGCCGGGGGGAGATAACGGAACAGTTCTTC. Translating gives CATSRGEITEQFF.

The gene calls are TRBV29-1 and TRBJ2-5; perhaps TRBD1 as D (5 bases). Germline CDR1 is SQVTM and CDR2 is ANQGSEA. The CDR3 is 12 residues long. Trimming cost V 3 bases and J 4 bases, with 9 bases left between them. CDR3 protein: CSVDLGLETQYF. The CDR3 bases are TGCAGCGTTGATTTGGGGCTAGAGACCCAGTACTTC. The variable domain in full, completed from reference TRBV29-1 and TRBJ2-5, reads SAVISQKPSRDICQRGTSLTIQCQVDSQVTMMFWYRQQPGQSLTLIATANQGSEATYESGFVIDKFPISRPNLTFSTLTVSNMSPEDSSIYLCSVDLGLETQYFGPGTRLLVL.

This clonotype has ten or more counts. This chain connects TRBV4-1 to TRBJ2-2, with D maybe TRBD2 (5 bases). The germline CDR1 and CDR2 sequences are MGHRA and YSYEKL. V was cut by 3 bases and J by 1 base, with 12 bases left in between. The CDR3 contains 16 residues. For the CDR3, the DNA is TGCGCCAGCAGCCACTTAGAGGGTCTGAACACCGGGGAGCTGTTTTTT. The encoded protein is CASSHLEGLNTGELFF.

This clonotype was observed a single time. The chain uses TRBV5-6 and TRBJ1-1; no clear D. The CDR3 sequence is 14 residues long. Per the germline V gene, CDR1 is SGHDT and CDR2 is YYEEEE. The ends were cut back, 4 bases at V and 5 bases at J, with 15 bases in the middle. The chain's CDR3 is CASSPDLGRTEAFF. For the CDR3, the DNA is TGTGCCAGCAGCCCGGACCTTGGGAGGACTGAAGCTTTCTTT.

V usage is TRBV2 and J usage is TRBJ2-1; 14 bases map to TRBD2. Trimming took 5 bases from V and 7 from J; bases not matched to a gene: 4. Germline V gives CDR1 SNHLY, CDR2 FYNNEI. CDR3 length: 15 amino acids. The CDR3 nucleotides read TGTGCCAGCAGTTCGACTAGCGGGAGGGGGAATGAGCAGTTCTTC. This sequence encodes CASSSTSGRGNEQFF.

This clonotype came up a few times. The gene calls are TRBV11-1 and TRBJ2-2; no definite D call. The CDR3 is made up of 12 amino acids. With 1 base removed from V and 6 bases from J, the gap between germline ends came to 3 bases. Germline V gene data show CDR1 as SGHAT and CDR2 as FQDESV (reference sequence). The chain's CDR3 is CASSLGSGELFF. CDR3 nucleotides: TGTGCCAGCAGCTTAGGCTCCGGGGAGCTGTTTTTT.

This chain uses TRBV11-2 with TRBJ2-3; tentatively, D is TRBD2 (5 bases). Deletions cut 0 bases from V and 3 bases from J, with 19 bases between. Per the germline V gene, CDR1 is SGHAT and CDR2 is FQNNGV. The CDR3 is 18 residues long. The DNA of the CDR3 is TGTGCCAGCAGCTTAGAAGGGCTAGCTGCATACGTGACAGATACGCAGTATTTT. Translation: CASSLEGLAAYVTDTQYF. Looking up the rest from reference TRBV11-2 and TRBJ2-3 gives the full variable domain: EAGVAQSPRYKIIEKRQSVAFWCNPISGHATLYWYQQILGQGPKLLIQFQNNGVVDDSQLPKDRFSAERLKGVDSTLKIQPAKLEDSAVYLCASSLEGLAAYVTDTQYFGPGTRLTVL.

This chain uses TRBV5-4 with TRBJ2-2; 12 bases agree with TRBD2. The CDR3 runs to 15 residues. Per the germline V gene, CDR1 is SGHNT and CDR2 is YYREEE (reference sequence). Losses at the gene ends were 7 bases for V and 6 bases for J; bases not matched to a gene: 7. The CDR3 loop is CASRKASGGAGELFF. The CDR3 DNA sequence: TGTGCCAGCCGAAAGGCTAGCGGGGGGGCCGGGGAGCTGTTTTTT.

The V call is TRBV7-9, the J call TRBJ1-5; 7 bases agree with TRBD1. Germline lookup yields CDR1 SEHNR and CDR2 FQNEAQ (reference sequence). CDR3 length: 14 amino acids. J gave up 6 bases and V 5 bases, and 7 bases lay outside the gene matches. The CDR3 reads CASSLTGKGQPQHF. The DNA for the CDR3 is TGTGCCAGCAGCCTGACAGGGAAGGGTCAGCCCCAGCATTTT.

This chain connects TRBV7-2 to TRBJ2-7, with D unclear. From germline, CDR1 is SGHTA and CDR2 FQGNSA. Trimming removed 3 bases at V and 0 bases at J, with 6 bases between. This CDR3 contains 13 residues. The CDR3 bases are TGTGCCAGCAGCTTGAAAAGCTCCTACGAGCAGTACTTC. It translates to CASSLKSSYEQYF. Full variable domain (rest looked up from reference TRBV7-2 and TRBJ2-7): GAGVSQSPSNKVTEKGKDVELRCDPISGHTALYWYRQSLGQGLEFLIYFQGNSAPDKSGLPSDRFSAERTGGSVSTLTIQRTQQEDSAVYLCASSLKSSYEQYFGPGTRLTVT.

At least ten counts were recorded for this clonotype. The CDR3 reads CASSPHGGGYNEKLFF. CDR3 DNA sequence: TGTGCCAGCAGCCCTCACGGCGGCGGCTATAATGAAAAACTGTTTTTT. V gene TRBV9 combines with J gene TRBJ1-4; D uncertain. This CDR3 region has 16 residues. V shed 4 bases and J shed 4 bases, with 17 bases lying between them. Per the germline V gene, CDR1 is SGDLS and CDR2 is YYNGEE.